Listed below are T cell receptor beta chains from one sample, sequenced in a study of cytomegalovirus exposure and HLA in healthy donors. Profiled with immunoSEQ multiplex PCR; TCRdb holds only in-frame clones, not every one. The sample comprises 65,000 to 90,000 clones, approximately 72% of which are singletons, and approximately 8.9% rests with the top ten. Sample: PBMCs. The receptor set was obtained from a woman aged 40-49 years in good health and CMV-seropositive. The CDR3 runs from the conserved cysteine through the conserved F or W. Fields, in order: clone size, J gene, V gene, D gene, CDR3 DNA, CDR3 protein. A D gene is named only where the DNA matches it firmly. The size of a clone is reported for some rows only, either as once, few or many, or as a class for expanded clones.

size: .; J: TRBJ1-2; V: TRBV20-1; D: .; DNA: TGCAGTGCTAGCCAGGAGGATCAGACCTTC; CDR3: CSASQEDQTF
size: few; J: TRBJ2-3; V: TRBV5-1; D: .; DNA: TGCGCCAGCAGCACCCAGGGGTATGACACAGATACGCAGTATTTT; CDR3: CASSTQGYDTDTQYF
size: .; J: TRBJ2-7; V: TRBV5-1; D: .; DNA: TGCGCCAGCAGCACTTTTGCGGGGCACTCCTACGAGCAGTACTTC; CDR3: CASSTFAGHSYEQYF
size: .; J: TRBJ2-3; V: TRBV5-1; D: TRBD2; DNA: TGCGCCAGCAGCTTGGCGCCTAGCGGGGGGACAGATACGCAGTATTTT; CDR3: CASSLAPSGGTDTQYF
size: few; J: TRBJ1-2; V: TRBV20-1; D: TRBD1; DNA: TGCAGTGCTTCAGGGGGCGTTGGCTACACCTTC; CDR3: CSASGGVGYTF
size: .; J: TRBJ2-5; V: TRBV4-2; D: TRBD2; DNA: TGTGCCAGCAGCCAAGATCCGACTAGCGGGGAGAGGGAGACCCAGTACTTC; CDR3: CASSQDPTSGERETQYF
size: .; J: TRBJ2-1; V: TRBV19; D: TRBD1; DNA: TGTGCCAGTAGTTCCGGACAGGGGTTTGAGCAGTTCTTC; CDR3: CASSSGQGFEQFF
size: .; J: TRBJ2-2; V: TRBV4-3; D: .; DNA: TGCGCCAGCAGCCAAGACTACAGATCGAACACCGGGGAGCTGTTTTTT; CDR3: CASSQDYRSNTGELFF
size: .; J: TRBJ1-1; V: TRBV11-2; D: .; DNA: TGTGCCAGCAGGGCTTCGTCAATGAACACTGAAGCTTTCTTT; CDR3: CASRASSMNTEAFF
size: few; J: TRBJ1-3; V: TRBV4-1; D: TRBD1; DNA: TGCGCCAGCAGCCAAGATCTAGGACAGGAACTCTCTGGAAACACCATATATTTT; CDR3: CASSQDLGQELSGNTIYF
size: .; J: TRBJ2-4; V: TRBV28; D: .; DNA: TGTGCCAGCAGTTCCCCCCAGGCACTAGCCAAAAACATTCAGTACTTC; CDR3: CASSSPQALAKNIQYF
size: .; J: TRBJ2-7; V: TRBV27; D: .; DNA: TGTGCCAGCAGTTTATTAGCGGGACAGGGCACCTACGAGCAGTACTTC; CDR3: CASSLLAGQGTYEQYF
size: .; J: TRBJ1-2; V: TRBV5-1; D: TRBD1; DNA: TGCGCCAGCAGCCCGGGACAGGGGGCGTATGGCTACACCTTC; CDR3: CASSPGQGAYGYTF
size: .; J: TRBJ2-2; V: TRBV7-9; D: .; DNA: TGTGCCAGCAGCTTCGAGGTGTCCGGGGAGCTGTTTTTT; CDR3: CASSFEVSGELFF
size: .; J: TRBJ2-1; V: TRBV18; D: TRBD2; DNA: TGTGCCAGCTCACCGGGACTAGCGGAGTACAATGAGCAGTTCTTC; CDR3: CASSPGLAEYNEQFF
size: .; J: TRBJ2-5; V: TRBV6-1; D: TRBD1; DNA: TGTGCCGTATCGGGACAGCAAGAGACCCAGTACTTC; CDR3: CAVSGQQETQYF
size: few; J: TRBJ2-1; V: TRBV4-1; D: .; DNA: TGCGCCAGCAGCCAAATCGGGACTCGGGGTTACAATGAGCAGTTCTTC; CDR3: CASSQIGTRGYNEQFF
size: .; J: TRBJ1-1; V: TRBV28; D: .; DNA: TGTGCCAGCAGCACAACAGGGTTTCGACGAGGGAACACTGAAGCTTTCTTT; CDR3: CASSTTGFRRGNTEAFF
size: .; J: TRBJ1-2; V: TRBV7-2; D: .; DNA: TGTGCCAGCAGCATTACCCAGGGGACCTATGGCTACACCTTC; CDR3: CASSITQGTYGYTF
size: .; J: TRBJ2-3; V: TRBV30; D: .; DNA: TGTGCCTGGAGTGCCGGGGATACGCAGTATTTT; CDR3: CAWSAGDTQYF
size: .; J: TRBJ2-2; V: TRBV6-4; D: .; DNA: TGTGCCAGCAGTGACTTATTGGGGGCGGGTACCGGGGAGCTGTTTTTT; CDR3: CASSDLLGAGTGELFF
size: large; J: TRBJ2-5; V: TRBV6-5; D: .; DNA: TGTGCCAGCAGCAACTTCCAAGAGACCCAGTACTTC; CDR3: CASSNFQETQYF
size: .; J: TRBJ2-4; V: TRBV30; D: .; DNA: TGTGCCTGGGGCGAGCCGGGAAACATTCAGTACTTC; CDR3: CAWGEPGNIQYF
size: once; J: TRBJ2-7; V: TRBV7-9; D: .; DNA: TGTGCCAGCACCCTCAGGTCTGGGGGAGGTTTCGAGCAGTACTTC; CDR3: CASTLRSGGGFEQYF
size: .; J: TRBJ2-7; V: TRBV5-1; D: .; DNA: TGCGCCAGCAGCCCAAGCACCATCGAGCAGTACTTC; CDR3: CASSPSTIEQYF
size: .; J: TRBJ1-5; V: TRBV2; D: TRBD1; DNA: TGTGCCAGCAGAGTACAGGGGACGGACAATCAGCCCCAGCATTTT; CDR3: CASRVQGTDNQPQHF
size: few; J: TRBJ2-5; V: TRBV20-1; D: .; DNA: TGCAGTGCTAGAGCGGAGACCCAGTACTTC; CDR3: CSARAETQYF
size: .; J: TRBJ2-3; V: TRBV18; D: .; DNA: TGTGCCAGCTCCCCCGGACTACGTTTAGATACGCAGTATTTT; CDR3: CASSPGLRLDTQYF
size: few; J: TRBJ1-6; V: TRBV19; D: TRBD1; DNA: TGCGCCAGTAGTATCGGAGGGGGCGGCTCACCCCTCCACTTT; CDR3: CASSIGGGGSPLHF
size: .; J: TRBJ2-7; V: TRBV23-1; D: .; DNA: TGCGCCAGCAGGACGACGGGGGGCGAACCCTCCTACGAGCAGTACTTC; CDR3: CASRTTGGEPSYEQYF
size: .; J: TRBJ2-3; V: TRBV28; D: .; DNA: TGTGCCAGCAGTCCACAGACGAGCACAGATACGCAGTATTTT; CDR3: CASSPQTSTDTQYF
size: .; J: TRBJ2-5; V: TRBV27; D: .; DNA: TGTGCCAGCAGTTTATGGGAGGGGGGAGAGACCCAGTACTTC; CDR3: CASSLWEGGETQYF
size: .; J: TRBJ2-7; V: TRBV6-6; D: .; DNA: TGTGCCAGCACGACGTCACCGGGAGCCTACGAGCAGTACTTC; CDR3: CASTTSPGAYEQYF
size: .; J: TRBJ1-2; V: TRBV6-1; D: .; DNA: TGTGCCAGCTCCTATCTTGGCACCTTC; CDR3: CASSYLGTF
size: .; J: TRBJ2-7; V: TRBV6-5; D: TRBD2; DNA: TGTGCCAGCAGTCCGATTCGGGCGGGGGGATACGAGCAGTACTTC; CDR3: CASSPIRAGGYEQYF
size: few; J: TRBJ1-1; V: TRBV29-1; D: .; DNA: TGCAGCGTTGCCAGGGCTACTGAAGCTTTCTTT; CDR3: CSVARATEAFF
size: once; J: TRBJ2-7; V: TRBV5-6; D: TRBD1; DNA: TGTGCCAGCAGCGTTCCGGGACAGGGGAAACACGAGCAGTACTTC; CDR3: CASSVPGQGKHEQYF
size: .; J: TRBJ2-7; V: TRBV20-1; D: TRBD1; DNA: TGCAGTGCTAGAGACAGGGGGATTTCGTACTTC; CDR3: CSARDRGISYF
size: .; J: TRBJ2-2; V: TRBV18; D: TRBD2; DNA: TGTGCCAGCTCACCAGCTAGCGGGGGCCGATACACCGGGGAGCTGTTTTTT; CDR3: CASSPASGGRYTGELFF
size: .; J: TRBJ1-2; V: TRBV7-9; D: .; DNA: TGTGCCAGCAGCACGACAGAGACCGGCATTAACTATGGCTACACCTTC; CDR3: CASSTTETGINYGYTF
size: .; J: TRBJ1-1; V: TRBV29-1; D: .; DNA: TGCAGCGTCCTCCAGGTGGTAGCTTTCTTT; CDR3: CSVLQVVAFF
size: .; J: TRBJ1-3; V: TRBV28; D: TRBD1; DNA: TGTGCCAGCAGTTTTCAGGGGGCCATCTCTGGAAACACCATATATTTT; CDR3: CASSFQGAISGNTIYF